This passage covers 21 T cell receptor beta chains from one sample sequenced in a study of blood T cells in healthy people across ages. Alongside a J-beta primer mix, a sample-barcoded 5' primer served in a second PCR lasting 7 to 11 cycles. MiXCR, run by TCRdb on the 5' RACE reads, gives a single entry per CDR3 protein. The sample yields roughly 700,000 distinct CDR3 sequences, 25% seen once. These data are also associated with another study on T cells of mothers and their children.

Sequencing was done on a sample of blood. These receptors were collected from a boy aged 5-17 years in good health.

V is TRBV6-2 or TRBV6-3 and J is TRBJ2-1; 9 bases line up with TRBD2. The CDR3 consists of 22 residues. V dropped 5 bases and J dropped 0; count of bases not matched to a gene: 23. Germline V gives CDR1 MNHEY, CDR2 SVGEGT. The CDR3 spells CASSRGLAKVSLADSSYNEQFF. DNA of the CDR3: TGTGCCAGCAGTCGAGGACTAGCGAAGGTATCACTAGCGGATAGCTCCTACAATGAGCAGTTCTTC.

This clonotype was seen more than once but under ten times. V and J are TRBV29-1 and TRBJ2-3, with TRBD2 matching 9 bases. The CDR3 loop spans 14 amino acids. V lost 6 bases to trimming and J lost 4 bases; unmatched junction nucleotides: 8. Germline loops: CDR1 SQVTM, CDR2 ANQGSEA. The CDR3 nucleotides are TGCAGCGTGGTAGCGGGGGTTCGCGCAGATACGCAGTATTTT. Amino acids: CSVVAGVRADTQYF.

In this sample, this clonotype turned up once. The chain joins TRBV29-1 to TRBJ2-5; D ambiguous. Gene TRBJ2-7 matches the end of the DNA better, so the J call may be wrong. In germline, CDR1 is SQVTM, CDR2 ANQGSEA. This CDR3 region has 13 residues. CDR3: CSVLAGSSYEQYF. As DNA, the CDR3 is TGCAGCGTCCTGGCCGGGTCCTCCTACGAGCAGTACTTC.

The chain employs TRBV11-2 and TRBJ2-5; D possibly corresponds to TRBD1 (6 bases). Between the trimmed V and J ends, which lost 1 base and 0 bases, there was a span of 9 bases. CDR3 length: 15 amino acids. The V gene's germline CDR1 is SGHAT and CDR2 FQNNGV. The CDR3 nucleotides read TGTGCCAGCAGCTTAGGTTGGACAGACCAAGAGACCCAGTACTTC. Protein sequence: CASSLGWTDQETQYF.

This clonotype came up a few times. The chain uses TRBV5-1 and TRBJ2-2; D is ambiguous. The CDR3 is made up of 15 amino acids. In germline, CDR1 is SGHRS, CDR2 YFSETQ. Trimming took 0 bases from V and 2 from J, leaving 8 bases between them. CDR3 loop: CASSLVDPNTGELFF. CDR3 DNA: TGCGCCAGCAGCTTGGTTGATCCAAACACCGGGGAGCTGTTTTTT.

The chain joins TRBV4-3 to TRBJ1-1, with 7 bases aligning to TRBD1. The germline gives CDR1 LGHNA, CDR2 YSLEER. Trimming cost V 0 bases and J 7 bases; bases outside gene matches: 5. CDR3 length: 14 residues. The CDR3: CASSQDPGQVEAFF. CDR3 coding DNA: TGCGCCAGCAGCCAAGATCCCGGACAGGTTGAAGCTTTCTTT.

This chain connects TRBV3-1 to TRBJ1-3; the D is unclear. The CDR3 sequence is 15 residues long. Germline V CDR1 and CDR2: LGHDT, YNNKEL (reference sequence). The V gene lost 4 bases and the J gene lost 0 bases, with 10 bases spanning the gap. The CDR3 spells CASSLGRFSGNTIYF. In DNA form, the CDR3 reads TGTGCCAGCAGCCTCGGGAGATTCTCTGGAAACACCATATATTTT.

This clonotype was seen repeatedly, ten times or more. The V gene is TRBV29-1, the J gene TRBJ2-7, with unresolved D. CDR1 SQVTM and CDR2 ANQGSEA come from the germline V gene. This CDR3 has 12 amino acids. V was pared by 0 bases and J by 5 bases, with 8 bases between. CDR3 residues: CSVEDRTDEQYF. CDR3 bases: TGCAGCGTTGAAGATCGTACAGACGAGCAGTACTTC.

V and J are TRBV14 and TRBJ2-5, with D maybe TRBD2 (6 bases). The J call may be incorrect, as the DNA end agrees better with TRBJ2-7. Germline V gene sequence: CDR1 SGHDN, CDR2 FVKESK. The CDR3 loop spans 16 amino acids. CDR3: CASSQERGLGYNEQYF. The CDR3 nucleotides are TGTGCCAGCAGCCAAGAAAGGGGACTTGGGTACAACGAGCAGTACTTC.

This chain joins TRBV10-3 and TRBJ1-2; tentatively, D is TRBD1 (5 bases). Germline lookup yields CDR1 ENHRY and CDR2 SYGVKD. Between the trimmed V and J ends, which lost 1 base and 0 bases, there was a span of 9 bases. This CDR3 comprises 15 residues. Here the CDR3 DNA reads TGTGCCATCAGTGAGTTTCTGACAGCTAACTATGGCTACACCTTC. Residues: CAISEFLTANYGYTF.

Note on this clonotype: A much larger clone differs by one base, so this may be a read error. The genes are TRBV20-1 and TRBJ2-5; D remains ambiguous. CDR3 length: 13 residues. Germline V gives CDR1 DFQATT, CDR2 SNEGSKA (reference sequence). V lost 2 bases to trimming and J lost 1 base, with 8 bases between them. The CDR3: CSARQPSQETQYF. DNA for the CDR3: TGCAGTGCTAGACAGCCATCCCAAGAGACCCAGTACTTC.

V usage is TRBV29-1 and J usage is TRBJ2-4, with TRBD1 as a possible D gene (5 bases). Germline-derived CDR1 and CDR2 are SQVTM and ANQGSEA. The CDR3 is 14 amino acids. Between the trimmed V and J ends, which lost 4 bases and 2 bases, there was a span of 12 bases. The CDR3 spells CSVGPRASKNIQYF. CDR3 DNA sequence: TGCAGCGTTGGCCCCAGGGCGTCCAAAAACATTCAGTACTTC.

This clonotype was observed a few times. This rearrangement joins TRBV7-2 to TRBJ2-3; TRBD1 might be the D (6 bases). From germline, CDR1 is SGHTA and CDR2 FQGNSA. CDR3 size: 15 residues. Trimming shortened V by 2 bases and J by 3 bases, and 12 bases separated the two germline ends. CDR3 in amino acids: CASSLFGRGTDTQYF. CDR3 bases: TGTGCCAGCAGCTTATTCGGCAGGGGTACAGATACGCAGTATTTT.

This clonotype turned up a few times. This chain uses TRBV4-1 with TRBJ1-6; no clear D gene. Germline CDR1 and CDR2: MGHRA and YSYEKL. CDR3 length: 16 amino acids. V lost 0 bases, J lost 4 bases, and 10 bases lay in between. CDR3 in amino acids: CASSQDRTAYNSPLHF. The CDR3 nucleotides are TGCGCCAGCAGCCAAGACCGGACGGCTTATAATTCACCCCTCCACTTT.

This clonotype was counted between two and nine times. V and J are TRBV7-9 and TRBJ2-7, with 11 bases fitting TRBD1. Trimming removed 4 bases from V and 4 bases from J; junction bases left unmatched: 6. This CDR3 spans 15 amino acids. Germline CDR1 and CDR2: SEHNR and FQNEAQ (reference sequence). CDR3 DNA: TGTGCCAGCAGCTCGGGACAGGGGGTGGGTTACGAGCAGTACTTC. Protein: CASSSGQGVGYEQYF. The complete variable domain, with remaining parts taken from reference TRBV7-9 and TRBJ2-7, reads DTGVSQNPRHKITKRGQNVTFRCDPISEHNRLYWYRQTLGQGPEFLTYFQNEAQLEKSRLLSDRFSAERPKGSFSTLEIQRTEQGDSAMYLCASSSGQGVGYEQYFGPGTRLTVT.

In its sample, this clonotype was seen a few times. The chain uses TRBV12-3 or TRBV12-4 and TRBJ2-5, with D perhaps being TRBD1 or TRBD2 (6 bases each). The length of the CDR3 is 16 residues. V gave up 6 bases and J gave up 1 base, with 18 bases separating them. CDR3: CASSLSGWGAQETQYF. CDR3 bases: TGTGCCAGCAGCCTCTCCGGATGGGGGGCCCAAGAGACCCAGTACTTC.

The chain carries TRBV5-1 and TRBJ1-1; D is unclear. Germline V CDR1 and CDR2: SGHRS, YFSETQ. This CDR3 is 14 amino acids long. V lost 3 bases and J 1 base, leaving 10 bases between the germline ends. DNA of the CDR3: TGCGCCAGCAGCTCCTCGACACCGAACACTGAAGCTTTCTTT. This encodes CASSSSTPNTEAFF.

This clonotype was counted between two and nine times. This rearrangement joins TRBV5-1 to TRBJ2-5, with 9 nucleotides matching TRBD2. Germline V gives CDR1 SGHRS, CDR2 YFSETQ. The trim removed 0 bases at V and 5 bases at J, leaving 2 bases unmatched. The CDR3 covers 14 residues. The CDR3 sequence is CASSLVAGAETQYF. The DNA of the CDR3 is TGCGCCAGCAGCTTGGTAGCGGGGGCTGAGACCCAGTACTTC.

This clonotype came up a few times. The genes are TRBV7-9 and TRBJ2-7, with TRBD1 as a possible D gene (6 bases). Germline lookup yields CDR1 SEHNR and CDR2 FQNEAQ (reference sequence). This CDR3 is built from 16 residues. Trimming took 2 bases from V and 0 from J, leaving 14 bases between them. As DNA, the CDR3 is TGTGCCAGCAGCTTATCAGCAGGGGCGAGCTCCTACGAGCAGTACTTC. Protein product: CASSLSAGASSYEQYF.

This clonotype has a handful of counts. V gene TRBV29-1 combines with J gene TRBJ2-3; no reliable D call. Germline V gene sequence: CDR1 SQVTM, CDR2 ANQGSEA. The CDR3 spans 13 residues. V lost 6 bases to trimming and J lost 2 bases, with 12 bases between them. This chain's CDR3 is CSVESRLTDTQYF. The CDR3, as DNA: TGCAGCGTCGAGTCACGACTCACAGATACGCAGTATTTT.

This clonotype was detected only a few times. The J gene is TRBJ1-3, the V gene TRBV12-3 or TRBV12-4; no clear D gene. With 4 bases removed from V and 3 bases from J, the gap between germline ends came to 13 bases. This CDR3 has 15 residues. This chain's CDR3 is CASSSGLSGGNTIYF. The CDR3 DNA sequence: TGTGCCAGCAGTTCCGGACTATCAGGTGGAAACACCATATATTTT.